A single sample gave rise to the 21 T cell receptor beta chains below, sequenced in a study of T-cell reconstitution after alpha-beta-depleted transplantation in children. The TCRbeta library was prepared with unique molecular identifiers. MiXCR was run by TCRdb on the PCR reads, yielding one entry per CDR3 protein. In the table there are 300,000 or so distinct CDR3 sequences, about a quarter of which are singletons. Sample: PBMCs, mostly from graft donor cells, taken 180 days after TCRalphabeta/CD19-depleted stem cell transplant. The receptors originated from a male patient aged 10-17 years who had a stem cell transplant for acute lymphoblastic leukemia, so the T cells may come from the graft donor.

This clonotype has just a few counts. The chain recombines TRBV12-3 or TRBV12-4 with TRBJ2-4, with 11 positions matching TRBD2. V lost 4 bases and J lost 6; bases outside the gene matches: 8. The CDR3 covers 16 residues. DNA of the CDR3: TGTGCCAGCAGTTCTAGCGGGAGGACCACCGGAAACATTCAGTACTTC. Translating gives CASSSSGRTTGNIQYF.

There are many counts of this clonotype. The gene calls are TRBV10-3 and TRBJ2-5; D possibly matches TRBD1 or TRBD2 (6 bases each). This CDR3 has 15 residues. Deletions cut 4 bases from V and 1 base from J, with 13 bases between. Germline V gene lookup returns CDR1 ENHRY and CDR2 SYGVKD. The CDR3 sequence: CAISGGGQIQETQYF. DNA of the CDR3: TGTGCCATCAGTGGAGGGGGGCAGATCCAAGAGACCCAGTACTTC.

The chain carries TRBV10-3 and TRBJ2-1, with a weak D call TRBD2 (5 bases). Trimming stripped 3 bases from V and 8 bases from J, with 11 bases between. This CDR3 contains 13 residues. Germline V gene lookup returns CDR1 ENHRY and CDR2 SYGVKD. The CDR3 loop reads CAISDLAGDEQFF. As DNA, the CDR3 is TGTGCCATCAGTGACCTAGCTGGGGATGAGCAGTTCTTC.

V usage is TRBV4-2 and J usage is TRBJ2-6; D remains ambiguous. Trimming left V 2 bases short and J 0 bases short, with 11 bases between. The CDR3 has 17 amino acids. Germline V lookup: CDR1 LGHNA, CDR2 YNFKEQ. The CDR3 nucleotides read TGTGCCAGCAGCCAACCCGAGGCATACTCTGGGGCCAACGTCCTGACTTTC. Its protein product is CASSQPEAYSGANVLTF.

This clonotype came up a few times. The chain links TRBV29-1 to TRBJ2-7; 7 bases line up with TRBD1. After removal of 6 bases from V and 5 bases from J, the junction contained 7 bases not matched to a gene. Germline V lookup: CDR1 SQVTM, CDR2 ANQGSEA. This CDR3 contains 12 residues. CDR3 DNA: TGCAGCGTCCCGACAGGGACCAACGAGCAGTACTTC. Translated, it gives CSVPTGTNEQYF.

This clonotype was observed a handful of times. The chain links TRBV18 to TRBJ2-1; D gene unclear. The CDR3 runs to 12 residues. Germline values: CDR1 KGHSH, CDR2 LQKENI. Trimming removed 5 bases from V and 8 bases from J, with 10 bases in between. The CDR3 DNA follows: TGTGCCAGCTCATTCGCCCTCGATGAGCAGTTCTTC. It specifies CASSFALDEQFF.

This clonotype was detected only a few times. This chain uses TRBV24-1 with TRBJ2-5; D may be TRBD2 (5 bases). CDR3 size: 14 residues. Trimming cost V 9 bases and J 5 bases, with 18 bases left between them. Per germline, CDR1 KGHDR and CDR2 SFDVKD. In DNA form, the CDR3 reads TGTGCCACCGGAGGAGAGGGTCGTAAGGAGACCCAGTACTTC. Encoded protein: CATGGEGRKETQYF.

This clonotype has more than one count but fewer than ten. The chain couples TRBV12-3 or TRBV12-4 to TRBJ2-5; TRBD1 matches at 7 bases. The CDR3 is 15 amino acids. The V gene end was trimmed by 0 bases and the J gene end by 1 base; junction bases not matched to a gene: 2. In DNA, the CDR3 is TGTGCCAGCAGTTTAGCCGACAGGGTCCAAGAGACCCAGTACTTC. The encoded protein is CASSLADRVQETQYF.

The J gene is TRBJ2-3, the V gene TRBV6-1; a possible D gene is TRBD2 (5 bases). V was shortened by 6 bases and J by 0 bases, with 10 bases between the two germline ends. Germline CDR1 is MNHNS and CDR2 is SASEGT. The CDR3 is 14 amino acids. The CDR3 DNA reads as TGTGCCAGCAGGGCGGGCTCTAGCACAGATACGCAGTATTTT. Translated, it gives CASRAGSSTDTQYF.

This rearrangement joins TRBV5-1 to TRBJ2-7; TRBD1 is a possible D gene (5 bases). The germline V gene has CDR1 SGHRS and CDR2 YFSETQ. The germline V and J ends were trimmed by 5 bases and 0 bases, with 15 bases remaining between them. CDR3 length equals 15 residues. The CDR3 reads CASRRMDTDSYEQYF. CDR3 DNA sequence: TGCGCCAGCAGGCGGATGGACACCGACTCCTACGAGCAGTACTTC.

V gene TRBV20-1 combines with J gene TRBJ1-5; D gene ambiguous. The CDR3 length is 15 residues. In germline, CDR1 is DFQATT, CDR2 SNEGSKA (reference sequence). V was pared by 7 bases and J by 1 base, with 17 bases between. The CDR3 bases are TGCAGTGTCTCGACGGGGAGAGGGAGCAATCAGCCCCAGCATTTT. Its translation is CSVSTGRGSNQPQHF.

The DNA of the CDR3 is TGTGCCAGCAGCCCCCCCGCCCGTCTTGCGGGGAGCTCCTACGAGCAGTACTTC. This encodes CASSPPARLAGSSYEQYF. The chain is built from TRBV9 and TRBJ2-7, with TRBD2 as a possible D gene (6 bases). The germline V gene has CDR1 SGDLS and CDR2 YYNGEE. The CDR3 is 18 residues long. Trimming removed 4 bases at V and 0 bases at J, with 23 bases between.

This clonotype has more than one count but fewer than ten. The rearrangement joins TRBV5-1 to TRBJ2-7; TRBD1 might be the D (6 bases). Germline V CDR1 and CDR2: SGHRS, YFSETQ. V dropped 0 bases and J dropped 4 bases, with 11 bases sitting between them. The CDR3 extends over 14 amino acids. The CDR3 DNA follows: TGCGCCAGCAGCTTGGCCAACAGGGAATACGAGCAGTACTTC. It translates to CASSLANREYEQYF.

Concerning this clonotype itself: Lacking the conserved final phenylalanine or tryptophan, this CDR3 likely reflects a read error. In DNA form, the CDR3 reads TGCAGTGCTAGTGAGAATGAGCAGTTCATC. As protein: CSASENEQFI. The chain is built from TRBV20-1 and TRBJ2-1; D not certain. The CDR3 totals 10 residues. Between the trimmed V and J ends, which lost 3 bases and 7 bases, there was a span of 4 bases. The germline CDR1 and CDR2 sequences are DFQATT and SNEGSKA (reference sequence).

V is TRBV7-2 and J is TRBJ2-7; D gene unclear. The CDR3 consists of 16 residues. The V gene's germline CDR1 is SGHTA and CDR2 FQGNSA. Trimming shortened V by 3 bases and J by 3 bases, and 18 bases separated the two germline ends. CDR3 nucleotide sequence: TGTGCCAGCAGCTTCCCCCCGGGTCGGTCCGACTACGAGCAGTACTTC. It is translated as CASSFPPGRSDYEQYF.

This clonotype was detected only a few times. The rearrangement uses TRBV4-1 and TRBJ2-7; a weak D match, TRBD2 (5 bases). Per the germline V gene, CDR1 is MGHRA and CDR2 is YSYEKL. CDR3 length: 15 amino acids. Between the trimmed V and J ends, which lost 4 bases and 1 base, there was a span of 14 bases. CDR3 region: CASSPDSSVSYEQYF. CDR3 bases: TGCGCCAGCAGCCCGGACTCGTCGGTTTCCTACGAGCAGTACTTC.

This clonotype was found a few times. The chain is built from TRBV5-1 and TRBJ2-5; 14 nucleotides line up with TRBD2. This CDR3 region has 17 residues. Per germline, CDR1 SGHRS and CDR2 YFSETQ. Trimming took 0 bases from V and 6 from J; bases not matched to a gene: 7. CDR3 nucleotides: TGCGCCAGCAGCTTGGCCTTCGGACTAGCGGGAGGCAAGACCCAGTACTTC. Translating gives CASSLAFGLAGGKTQYF.

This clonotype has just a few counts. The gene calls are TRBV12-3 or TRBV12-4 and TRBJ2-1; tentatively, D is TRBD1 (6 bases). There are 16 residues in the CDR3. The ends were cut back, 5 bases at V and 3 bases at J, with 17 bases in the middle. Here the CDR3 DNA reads TGTGCCAGCAGTAGTTCCCCTGGGGGCGACTACAATGAGCAGTTCTTC. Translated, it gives CASSSSPGGDYNEQFF.

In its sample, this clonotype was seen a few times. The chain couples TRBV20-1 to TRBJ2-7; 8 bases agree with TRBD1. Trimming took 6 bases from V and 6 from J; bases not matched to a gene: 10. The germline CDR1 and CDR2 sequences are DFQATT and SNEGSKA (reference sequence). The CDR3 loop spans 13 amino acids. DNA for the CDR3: TGCAGTGCCGCGACAGGGGTTGGGTTCGAGCAGTACTTC. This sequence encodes CSAATGVGFEQYF.

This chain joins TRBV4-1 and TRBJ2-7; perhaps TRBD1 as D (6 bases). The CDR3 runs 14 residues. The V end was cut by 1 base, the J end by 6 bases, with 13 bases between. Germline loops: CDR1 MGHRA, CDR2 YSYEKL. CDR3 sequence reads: CASSQVRTAIEQYF. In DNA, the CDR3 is TGCGCCAGCAGCCAAGTAAGGACAGCTATCGAGCAGTACTTC.

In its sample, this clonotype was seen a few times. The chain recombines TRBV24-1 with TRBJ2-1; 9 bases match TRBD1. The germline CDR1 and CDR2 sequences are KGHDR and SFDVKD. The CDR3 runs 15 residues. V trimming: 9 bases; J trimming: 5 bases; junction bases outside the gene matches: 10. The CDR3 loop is CATAGTGFPDNEQFF. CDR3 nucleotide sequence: TGTGCCACCGCCGGGACAGGGTTTCCGGACAATGAGCAGTTCTTC.